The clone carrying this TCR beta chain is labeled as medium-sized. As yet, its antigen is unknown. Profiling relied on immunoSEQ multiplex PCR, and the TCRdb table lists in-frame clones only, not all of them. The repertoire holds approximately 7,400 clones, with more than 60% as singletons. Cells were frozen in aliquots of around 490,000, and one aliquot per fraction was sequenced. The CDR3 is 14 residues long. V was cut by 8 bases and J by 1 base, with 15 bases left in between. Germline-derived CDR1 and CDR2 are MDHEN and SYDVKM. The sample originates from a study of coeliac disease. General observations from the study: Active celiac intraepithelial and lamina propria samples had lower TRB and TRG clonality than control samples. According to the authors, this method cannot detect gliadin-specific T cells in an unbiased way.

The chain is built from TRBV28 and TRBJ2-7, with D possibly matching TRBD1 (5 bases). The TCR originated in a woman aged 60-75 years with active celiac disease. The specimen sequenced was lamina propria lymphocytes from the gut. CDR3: CASGTPDSSYEQYF. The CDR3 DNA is TGTGCCAGCGGTACTCCTGACAGTTCCTACGAGCAGTACTTC.